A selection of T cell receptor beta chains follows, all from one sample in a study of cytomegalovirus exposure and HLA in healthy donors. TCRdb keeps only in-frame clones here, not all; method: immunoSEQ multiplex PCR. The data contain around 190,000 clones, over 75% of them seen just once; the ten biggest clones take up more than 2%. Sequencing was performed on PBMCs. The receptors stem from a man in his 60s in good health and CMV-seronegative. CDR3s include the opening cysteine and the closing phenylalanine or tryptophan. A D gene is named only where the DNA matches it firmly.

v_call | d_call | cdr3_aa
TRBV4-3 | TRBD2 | CASSQDLAGLLADTQYF
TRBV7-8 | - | CASSLGRAGIGYEQYF
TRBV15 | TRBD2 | CATSRGSGRASYEQYF
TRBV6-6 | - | CASSYPKQGTGELFF
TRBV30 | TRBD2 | CAWSQRGRLVYEQFF
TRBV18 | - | CASSPINSLTSYEQYF
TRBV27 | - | CASSPGAGEGNTGELFF
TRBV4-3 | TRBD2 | CASSQMGVAGESQYF
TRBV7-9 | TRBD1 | CASSPFGPGQGAYEQYF
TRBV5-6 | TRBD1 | CASSRAGGEDVGEKLFF
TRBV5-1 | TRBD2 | CASRTSALNEQFF
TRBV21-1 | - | CASSKAAGTYEQYF
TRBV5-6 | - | CASSLEYRTPNYGYPF
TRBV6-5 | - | CASRDPGGEKLFF
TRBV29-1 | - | CSVELIDRSYEQYF
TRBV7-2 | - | CASSPEAEAFF
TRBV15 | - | CATSREARALGTEAFF
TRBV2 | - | CASSELFYEQYF
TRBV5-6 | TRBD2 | CASSARRLAGVSDNEQFF
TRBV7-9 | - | CASSPNSGHPYEQYF
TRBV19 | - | CASSKGATTGETQYF
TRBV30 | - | CAWSVKGGGANVLTF
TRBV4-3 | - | CASSQGLTGSFTGELFF
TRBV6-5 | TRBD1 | CASSQTGGANEKLFF
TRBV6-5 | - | CASSSGRQTTYEQYF
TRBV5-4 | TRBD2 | CASSSGLDRTDTQYF
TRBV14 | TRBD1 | CASSQRQGRSEKLFF
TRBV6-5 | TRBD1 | CASTSQGGNGYTF
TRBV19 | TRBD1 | CASGTGNAGQPQHF
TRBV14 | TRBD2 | CASSHSGRAYHEQFF
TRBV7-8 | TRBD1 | CASSSLGQGAYEQYF
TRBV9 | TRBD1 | CASSRATGLREKLFF
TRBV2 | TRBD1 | CASSNPGQGAVNTEAFF
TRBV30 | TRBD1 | CAWAGTGGHEQYF
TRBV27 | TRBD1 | CASSPGVTGGYEQYF
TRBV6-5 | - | CASRNEGSNQPQHF
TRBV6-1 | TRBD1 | CASSGTGSSSGNTIYF
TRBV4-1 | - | CASSQVASQGTYEQYF
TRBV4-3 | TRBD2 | CASSQDHSGSRNEQFF
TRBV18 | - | CASSGDNTDTQYF
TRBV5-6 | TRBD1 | CASSLGLGQGYNEQFF
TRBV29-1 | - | CSVNPQGAPLGYTF
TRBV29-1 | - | CSVVSFDKSYEQYF
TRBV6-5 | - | CASTSSLNTGELFF
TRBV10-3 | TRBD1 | CAIRPGQGADEAFF
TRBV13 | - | CASSLASLSTDTQYF
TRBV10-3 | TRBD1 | CAPTGGTADTQYF